Below, 18 T cell receptor beta chains from the same sample are listed, as sequenced in a study of blood T cell repertoires in COVID-19. TCRdb's copy holds only in-frame clones and misses some; the assay was immunoSEQ multiplex PCR. Of a few hundred thousand clones listed, over 75% are singletons. The specimen was peripheral blood. The receptors were gathered from a woman aged 25 to 39 with acute or convalescent COVID-19.

The J gene is TRBJ1-2, the V gene TRBV2, with a possible D match to TRBD1 (6 bases). The germline V and J ends were trimmed by 2 bases and 4 bases, with 11 bases remaining between them. CDR3 length: 14 residues. Germline loops: CDR1 SNHLY, CDR2 FYNNEI. DNA of the CDR3: TGTGCCAGCAGTGAATGGCAGGGGACCTATGGCTACACCTTC. Protein product: CASSEWQGTYGYTF.

The rearrangement links TRBV6-5 to TRBJ1-5, with D unclear. V gave up 5 bases and J gave up 1 base, with 12 bases separating them. The CDR3 is made up of 15 amino acids. Germline V lookup: CDR1 MNHEY, CDR2 SVGAGI. CDR3 in DNA: TGTGCCAGCAGTATTTCCTCAGTGAGCAATCAGCCCCAGCATTTT. Translating gives CASSISSVSNQPQHF.

CDR3 in DNA: TGTGCCAGCAGCCCACAGGGAGGGGAGCAGTTCTTC. Translation gives CASSPQGGEQFF. The rearrangement uses TRBV7-9 and TRBJ2-1; tentative D call: TRBD2 (7 bases). CDR1 and CDR2 from the germline V gene are SEHNR and FQNEAQ (reference sequence). The CDR3 extends over 12 amino acids. V shed 5 bases and J shed 10 bases, with 12 bases lying between them.

This chain joins TRBV9 and TRBJ1-5; 7 nucleotides agree with TRBD1. Germline CDR1 reads SGDLS; CDR2 reads YYNGEE. The CDR3 runs 16 residues. The ends lost 3 bases at V and 9 bases at J; junction bases unmatched: 15. The chain's CDR3 is CASSGEDRSREVPQHF. Here the CDR3 DNA reads TGTGCCAGCAGCGGAGAGGACAGGAGCCGTGAAGTGCCCCAGCATTTT.

V gene TRBV6-2 or TRBV6-3 combines with J gene TRBJ2-7; TRBD2 matches 9 bases. With V trimmed by 2 bases and J by 1 base, 3 bases remained unmatched. The CDR3 is made up of 15 amino acids. Germline V CDR1 and CDR2: MNHEY, SVGEGT. CDR3 bases: TGTGCCAGCAGTTACAGGCTAGCGGGATCCTACGAGCAGTACTTC. Translation gives CASSYRLAGSYEQYF.

The chain combines TRBV10-1 with TRBJ2-1, with 7 nucleotides matching TRBD1. The CDR3 loop spans 13 amino acids. Unmatched junction bases numbered 7, after V lost 8 bases and J lost 6 bases. CDR1 is WNHNN, CDR2 SYGVQD, per germline (reference sequence). CDR3 region: CASDRDRVNEQFF. CDR3 bases: TGCGCCAGCGACCGGGACAGAGTCAATGAGCAGTTCTTC.

The rearrangement uses TRBV11-3 and TRBJ2-7, with 8 bases aligning to TRBD2. The CDR3 has 14 residues. Per germline, CDR1 SGHNT and CDR2 YENEEA. Trimming at V came to 7 bases and at J to 3 bases, leaving 8 bases not matched to a gene. This CDR3 is CASTRREGHYEQYF. In DNA form, the CDR3 reads TGTGCCAGCACCAGACGGGAGGGCCACTACGAGCAGTACTTC.

V gene TRBV9 combines with J gene TRBJ1-1, with 7 bases identical to TRBD1. The CDR3 has 14 amino acids. V lost 0 bases to trimming and J lost 6 bases; unmatched junction nucleotides: 5. Per the germline V gene, CDR1 is SGDLS and CDR2 is YYNGEE. CDR3 nucleotide sequence: TGTGCCAGCAGCGTAGGACAGGGTAATTCTGAAGCTTTCTTT. Amino acid sequence: CASSVGQGNSEAFF.

The chain couples TRBV27 to TRBJ2-7; possibly TRBD1 for D (5 bases). The germline V gene has CDR1 MNHEY and CDR2 SMNVEV (reference sequence). Trimming left V 3 bases short and J 2 bases short, with 11 bases between. The CDR3 contains 14 residues. As DNA, the CDR3 is TGTGCCAGCAGTTTGGGGCAGGGTCCCTACGAGCAGTACTTC. Translation: CASSLGQGPYEQYF.

The chain is built from TRBV6-6 and TRBJ1-2; the match to TRBD1 covers 7 bases. The V segment lost 2 bases and the J segment 8 bases; nucleotides outside the gene matches: 8. The CDR3 has 14 residues. Germline V gene sequence: CDR1 MNHNY, CDR2 SVGAGI (reference sequence). The CDR3 reads CASSYGTEAGGYTF. The CDR3 DNA reads as TGTGCCAGCAGTTACGGGACAGAGGCCGGCGGCTACACCTTC.

The sample holds one count of this clone. V is TRBV5-8 and J is TRBJ2-3, with D possibly TRBD2 on 6 matching bases. The CDR3 has 17 residues. Trimming removed 6 bases from V and 4 bases from J, with 24 bases in between. Germline CDR1 reads SGHTS; CDR2 reads YDEGEE. The CDR3 is CASITQGLRASSDTQYF. The CDR3 coding sequence is TGTGCCAGCATCACCCAGGGACTCCGGGCTAGCTCAGATACGCAGTATTTT.

In this sample, this clone turned up once. The V gene is TRBV12-3 or TRBV12-4, the J gene TRBJ1-5; no definite D call. The CDR3 is 13 amino acids. Trimming took 3 bases from V and 7 from J, leaving 10 bases between them. CDR3 residues: CASSFPGYQPQHF. The CDR3, as DNA: TGTGCCAGCAGTTTCCCGGGTTACCAGCCCCAGCATTTT.

The chain combines TRBV5-6 with TRBJ2-6; possible D gene TRBD1, 5 bases. The germline V and J ends were trimmed by 1 base and 2 bases, with 13 bases remaining between them. The CDR3 totals 17 residues. Germline lookup yields CDR1 SGHDT and CDR2 YYEEEE. The CDR3 sequence: CASSLSGWGTGANVLTF. The DNA for the CDR3 is TGTGCCAGCAGCTTGTCAGGGTGGGGAACTGGGGCCAACGTCCTGACTTTC. Combining the CDR3 with reference TRBV5-6 and TRBJ2-6 gives the whole variable domain DAGVTQSPTHLIKTRGQQVTLRCSPKSGHDTVSWYQQALGQGPQFIFQYYEEEERQRGNFPDRFSGHQFPNYSSELNVNALLLGDSALYLCASSLSGWGTGANVLTFGAGSRLTVL.

This CDR3 reads CASSRVQGEGAEQFF. For the CDR3, the DNA is TGTGCCAGCAGCAGAGTTCAGGGGGAAGGGGCTGAGCAGTTCTTC. The chain joins TRBV6-5 to TRBJ2-1; TRBD1 matches at 7 bases. The CDR3 has 15 residues. CDR1 and CDR2 (germline): MNHEY, SVGAGI. V was clipped by 6 bases and J by 9 bases; unmatched bases: 14.

The V and J genes are TRBV24-1 and TRBJ2-1; TRBD1 is a possible D gene (6 bases). Germline V gene data show CDR1 as KGHDR and CDR2 as SFDVKD. The CDR3 runs to 12 residues. V gave up 7 bases and J gave up 6 bases, with 9 bases separating them. The CDR3 DNA reads TGTGCCACCAGCAGGGGAAGCAATGAGCAGTTCTTC. Translation: CATSRGSNEQFF.

The chain employs TRBV29-1 and TRBJ2-7; the D gene is possibly TRBD1 (6 bases). Trimming took off 4 bases at V and 2 bases at J, with 12 bases between the two ends. Per germline, CDR1 SQVTM and CDR2 ANQGSEA. The CDR3 is made up of 13 amino acids. CDR3 in amino acids: CSVGTAGAYEQYF. Here the CDR3 DNA reads TGCAGCGTTGGGACGGCAGGGGCCTACGAGCAGTACTTC.

This chain uses TRBV19 with TRBJ1-2; weak D call: TRBD1 (5 bases). The CDR3 sequence is 12 residues long. Trimming took off 10 bases at V and 1 base at J, with 10 bases between the two ends. The germline V gene encodes CDR1 LNHDA and CDR2 SQIVND (reference sequence). This CDR3 reads CAIEDINYGYTF. The CDR3 region has the DNA TGTGCCATAGAGGACATTAACTATGGCTACACCTTC.

V gene TRBV29-1 combines with J gene TRBJ1-2; 11 bases align to TRBD1. CDR3 length equals 13 residues. V was pared by 7 bases and J by 4 bases, with 5 bases of the junction left unmatched. Germline CDR1 and CDR2: SQVTM and ANQGSEA. The CDR3 here is CSGGQGEVYGYTF. The CDR3 nucleotides read TGCAGCGGGGGACAGGGGGAGGTCTATGGCTACACCTTC. The complete variable domain, with remaining parts taken from reference TRBV29-1 and TRBJ1-2, reads SAVISQKPSRDICQRGTSLTIQCQVDSQVTMMFWYRQQPGQSLTLIATANQGSEATYESGFVIDKFPISRPNLTFSTLTVSNMSPEDSSIYLCSGGQGEVYGYTFGSGTRLTVV.